This T cell receptor (beta chain) was profiled in a study of T-cell memory formation after mild COVID-19. Study at large: The TCR clusters were mostly specific to one donor. Study-wide points: Contracting clones from day 15 to 85 had balanced CD4/CD8; later expanders favoured CD4+.

Each CDR3 protein is one row after TCRdb ran MiXCR on the 5' RACE reads. The sample contains about 190,000 distinct CDR3 sequences, around 20% of which appear only once. The table lists this clonotype with many counts. Its cognate antigen is unknown. The origin of this receptor is an adult woman who had mild COVID-19 (a few samples of this study predate the infection). Cell type and time point are not known. The sample consisted of PBMCs or a T cell subset sorted from them (not recorded which).

As DNA, the CDR3 is TGTGCCAGCAGCCCCGGACAGGGCCGCTACACCTTC. Translating gives CASSPGQGRYTF. The gene calls are TRBV6-5 and TRBJ1-2; TRBD1 matches 8 bases. CDR1 is MNHEY and CDR2 is SVGAGI in the germline V gene. CDR3 length: 12 residues. V shed 6 bases and J 9 bases; nucleotides not matched to a gene: 6.